This T cell receptor (beta chain) appears in the sequencing data of a study of T cell repertoires in cytomegalovirus infection (dated by TCRdb to about 2019). Some background on the complete study: The peptide stimulations were aimed at well-studied HLA-B-restricted epitopes as well as recently identified HLA-C-restricted CMV epitopes, whose presentation resists viral immunomodulation. Because public TCR beta signatures pointed to carriage of CMV infection together with the matching HLA type, the HLA type of each donor mattered for the analysis.

The research as a whole found: Cumulative frequency of public TCR beta family members discriminated carriers of CMV infection plus the relevant HLA type in this cohort and an independent roughly 350-donor cohort. The ex vivo response was dominated by HLA-C-restricted CMV-specific TCR beta clonotypes, which also provided the single most frequent clonotype in two of eight donors.

These reads were obtained on an Illumina HiSeq 1500. The public sequencing data were trimmed at Q25 with fastp and processed into clonotypes with MiXCR by TCRdb, which kept only in-frame beta chains. Each CDR3 protein appears once, grouped with its most common genes and DNA. Here the sample has 700,000 to 900,000 distinct CDR3 sequences; 25% to 30% occur a single time. Clones ranked in the top ten supply about an eighth of the sample. The sample's treatment or condition label is to be understood as: in vitro stimulation with specific CMV peptide epitopes to enrich CMV-specific T cells. The CDR1 and CDR2 encoded by the germline V gene are ENHRY and SYGVKD. The V and J ends are trimmed by 5 bases and 5 bases, leaving 19 bases between them. The CDR3 holds 15 amino acids from the cysteine to the phenylalanine. The read is trimmed to its CDR3 DNA, 45 bases read in frame from base 1. Comments on this clonotype: Its antigen has not been determined. No clone much larger than this one lies a single base away; base qualities are absent.

The chain uses TRBV10-3 and TRBJ2-7; no D gene call is confident. This TCR was recovered from a human donor in good health (CMV status not recorded). Some clones in this sample may be carry-over from other donors' samples. The source was cultured CD8+ T cells from PBMCs, collected from culture after CMV antigen stimulation. Here is the DNA: TGTGCCATCAGTTCGAAAACCCCTACTACTGACGAGCAGTACTTC. It codes for CAISSKTPTTDEQYF.